This T cell receptor beta chain was captured by sequencing in a study of cytomegalovirus exposure and HLA in healthy donors. Study at large: Earlier results showed roughly 120 million unique TCR beta sequences derived from approximately 180 million T cells. Study outcomes and limitations: Cytomegalovirus-associated status was assigned to approximately 160 TCR beta chains.

60 Vbeta and 13 Jbeta primers were used in PCR. Measured with immunoSEQ multiplex PCR; TCRdb has only the in-frame clones, and not every one. Seen here are fewer than 200,000 clones, 65% to 85% observed once, and the top ten hold over 0.65%. This CDR3 contains 13 residues. The germline V gene encodes CDR1 SGHRS and CDR2 YFSETQ. V shed 0 bases and J shed 7 bases, with 8 bases lying between them. The count of this clone is one. As yet, its antigen is unknown. The V and J genes are TRBV5-1 and TRBJ2-1; weak D call: TRBD1 (5 bases). This receptor was obtained from a woman aged 18-30 years in good health and CMV-seronegative. The specimen sequenced was PBMCs. For the CDR3, the DNA is TGCGCCAGCAGCTTGGTACAGGTTAATGAGCAGTTCTTC. Protein: CASSLVQVNEQFF.